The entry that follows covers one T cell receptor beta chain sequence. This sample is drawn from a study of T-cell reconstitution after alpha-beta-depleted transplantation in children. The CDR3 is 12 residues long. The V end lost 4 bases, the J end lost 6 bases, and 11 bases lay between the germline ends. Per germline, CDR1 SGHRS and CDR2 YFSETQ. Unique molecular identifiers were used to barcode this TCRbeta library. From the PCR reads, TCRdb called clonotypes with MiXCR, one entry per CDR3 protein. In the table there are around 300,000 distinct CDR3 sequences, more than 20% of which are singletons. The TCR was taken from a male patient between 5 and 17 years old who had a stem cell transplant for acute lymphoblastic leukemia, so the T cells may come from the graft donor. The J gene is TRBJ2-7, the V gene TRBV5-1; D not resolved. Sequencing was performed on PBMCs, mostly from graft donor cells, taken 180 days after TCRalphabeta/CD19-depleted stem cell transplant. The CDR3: CASSIQGIEQYF. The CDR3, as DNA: TGCGCCAGCAGCATCCAAGGGATCGAGCAGTACTTC.